These 13 T cell receptor beta chains came from one sample sequenced in a study of blood T cells in healthy people across ages. A J-beta primer mix and a sample-barcoded 5' primer were used in a second PCR of about 6 to 12 cycles. TCRdb redid the calling of the 5' RACE reads with MiXCR, one entry per CDR3 protein. The sample has about 1.4 million distinct CDR3 sequences, 45% to 70% seen once. The sequenced sample consisted of blood. These receptors came from a man aged 18 to 29 in good health.

This clonotype occurred once. V and J are TRBV20-1 and TRBJ2-1; D is unresolved. The CDR3 is 16 residues long. The ends were cut back, 2 bases at V and 4 bases at J, with 18 bases in the middle. Germline V lookup: CDR1 DFQATT, CDR2 SNEGSKA (reference sequence). The CDR3 DNA reads TGCAGTGCTAGAAGCCCCGGATCCACCAAATACAATGAGCAGTTCTTC. This encodes CSARSPGSTKYNEQFF.

The rearrangement links TRBV27 to TRBJ1-2, with TRBD1 as a possible D gene (6 bases). There are 13 residues in the CDR3. Trimming left V 7 bases short and J 2 bases short, with 11 bases between. In germline, CDR1 is MNHEY, CDR2 SMNVEV (reference sequence). As DNA, the CDR3 is TGTGCCAGCACAGGGGTAGGAAACTATGGCTACACCTTC. This sequence encodes CASTGVGNYGYTF.

The chain uses TRBV9 and TRBJ2-4, with D perhaps matching TRBD1 (6 bases). In germline, CDR1 is SGDLS, CDR2 YYNGEE. This CDR3 region has 16 residues. The germline V and J ends were trimmed by 4 bases and 0 bases, with 14 bases remaining between them. The CDR3 is CASSPGQTLAKNIQYF. The DNA for the CDR3 is TGTGCCAGCAGCCCTGGACAGACTTTAGCCAAAAACATTCAGTACTTC.

This chain joins TRBV20-1 and TRBJ2-4; unclear D gene. The end of the DNA aligns better with TRBJ2-7, so the J call may be wrong. Germline V gives CDR1 DFQATT, CDR2 SNEGSKA (reference sequence). This CDR3 has 16 residues. This CDR3 reads CSASSMTAANSYEQYF. CDR3 in DNA: TGCAGTGCTAGTTCGATGACGGCAGCGAACTCCTACGAGCAGTACTTC.

This chain links TRBV3-1 with TRBJ2-5, with TRBD2 matching over 9 bases. CDR1 and CDR2 (germline): LGHDT, YNNKEL (reference sequence). Trimming removed 0 bases from V and 0 bases from J; junction bases left unmatched: 2. The CDR3 extends over 16 amino acids. The CDR3 reads CASSQDLAGNQETQYF. The CDR3, as DNA: TGTGCCAGCAGCCAAGATCTAGCGGGGAACCAAGAGACCCAGTACTTC.

The chain carries TRBV6-1 and TRBJ1-1; D gene ambiguous. The CDR3 contains 12 residues. V shed 1 base and J shed 8 bases, with 8 bases lying between them. CDR1 is MNHNS and CDR2 is SASEGT in the germline V gene. As DNA, the CDR3 is TGTGCCAGCAGTGAAGTCGGACTAGAAGCTTTCTTT. It translates to CASSEVGLEAFF.

V and J are TRBV4-3 and TRBJ2-4; TRBD1 agrees at 7 bases. The J call may be wrong; the DNA end is better matched by TRBJ2-7. CDR3 length equals 15 residues. Germline values: CDR1 LGHNA, CDR2 YSLEER. The CDR3 DNA follows: TGCGCCAGCAGCCAAGCCCAGGGACAGCCTTACGAGCAGTACTTC. Protein product: CASSQAQGQPYEQYF.

This sequence joins TRBV7-9 and TRBJ2-5; either TRBD1 or TRBD2 may fit D (5 bases each). Trimming pared 1 base from V and 3 bases from J, leaving 15 bases between. The germline V gene encodes CDR1 SEHNR and CDR2 FQNEAQ (reference sequence). CDR3 size: 16 residues. The CDR3 here is CASSLGRDHLKETQYF. The DNA for the CDR3 is TGTGCCAGCAGCTTAGGCCGGGACCACCTAAAAGAGACCCAGTACTTC. The complete variable domain, with remaining parts taken from reference TRBV7-9 and TRBJ2-5, reads DTGVSQNPRHKITKRGQNVTFRCDPISEHNRLYWYRQTLGQGPEFLTYFQNEAQLEKSRLLSDRFSAERPKGSFSTLEIQRTEQGDSAMYLCASSLGRDHLKETQYFGPGTRLLVL.

V and J are TRBV7-2 and TRBJ1-6; TRBD1 aligns across 8 bases. The CDR3 runs to 15 residues. With V trimmed by 5 bases and J by 10 bases, 10 bases remained unmatched. Germline-derived CDR1 and CDR2 are SGHTA and FQGNSA. In nucleotides, the CDR3 is TGTGCCAGCAGCCTAAGGACAGGGCGTGAATCACCCCTCCACTTT. Amino acid sequence: CASSLRTGRESPLHF.

CDR3 loop: CASSSAGGSRSEQYF. The DNA of the CDR3 is TGTGCCAGCAGTTCGGCAGGGGGAAGCCGGTCGGAGCAGTACTTC. This rearrangement joins TRBV6-2 or TRBV6-3 to TRBJ2-5, with 7 bases matching TRBD1. Germline V lookup: CDR1 MNHEY, CDR2 SVGEGT. This CDR3 is 15 amino acids long. J gave up 11 bases and V 4 bases, and 16 bases lay outside the gene matches.

The chain carries TRBV7-2 and TRBJ2-7; the match to TRBD1 covers 7 bases. Germline CDR1 SGHTA, CDR2 FQGNSA. The CDR3 consists of 15 residues. Trimming at V came to 1 base and at J to 12 bases, leaving 15 bases not matched to a gene. This CDR3 is CASSLGGQEAETRYF. CDR3 DNA sequence: TGTGCCAGCAGCTTAGGCGGACAGGAAGCCGAGACCCGGTACTTC.

The chain is built from TRBV5-5 and TRBJ2-2; possible D gene TRBD2, 5 bases. This CDR3 is built from 16 residues. V lost 1 base and J lost 1, with 11 bases in between. Germline-derived CDR1 and CDR2 are SGHKS and YYEKEE (reference sequence). The CDR3 sequence: CASSLRTRGNTGELFF. The DNA of the CDR3 is TGTGCCAGCAGCTTGCGTACTAGAGGGAACACCGGGGAGCTGTTTTTT.

V gene TRBV14 combines with J gene TRBJ1-2; D is undetermined. CDR1 is SGHDN and CDR2 is FVKESK in the germline V gene. Trimming left V 0 bases short and J 3 bases short, with 11 bases between. This CDR3 spans 15 amino acids. DNA of the CDR3: TGTGCCAGCAGCCAAGAAATCCGGGGTGACTATGGCTACACCTTC. It encodes CASSQEIRGDYGYTF.